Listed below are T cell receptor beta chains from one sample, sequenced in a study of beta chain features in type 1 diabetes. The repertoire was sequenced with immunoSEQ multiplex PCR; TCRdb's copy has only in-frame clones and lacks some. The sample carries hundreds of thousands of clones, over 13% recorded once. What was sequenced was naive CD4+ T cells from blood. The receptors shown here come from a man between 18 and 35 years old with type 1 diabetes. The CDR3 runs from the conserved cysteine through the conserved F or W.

CASSLPVGRESDTQYF	TRBV7-9
CASTAGWTDTQYF	TRBV19
CASSLGSQPQHF	TRBV5-6
CASSPDRGNQPQHF	TRBV6-6
CASSARRGTDTQYF	TRBV25-1
CASSVGVTSNQPQHF	TRBV9
CASSPGGRGSPLHF	TRBV5-4
CSVEQRSTDTQYF	TRBV29-1
CAISETGAVNIQYF	TRBV10-3
CASTLGTQSTDTQYF	TRBV5-6
CASSDIWGSPNEQFF	TRBV6-1
CAWSVGGSGGLTTDTQYF	TRBV30
CASSLAVGFLGYGYTF	TRBV7-2
CASSSPPLGTKNIQYF	TRBV6-6
CGVDSDFASDTQYF	TRBV29-1
CASSAGIQYGYTF	TRBV9
CASSSPRREPSDYGYTF	TRBV7-9
CASSQDVDIASTDTQYF	TRBV4-3
CASSLDSSGPQHF	TRBV5-1
CASSSLTGIATQYF	TRBV11-2
CASSYVGSGANVLTF	TRBV6-6
CASSLRTVADYGYTF	TRBV14
CASSLTGIGYIQYF	TRBV28
CASSLGGTVQETQYF	TRBV7-2
CATSRGAGLGGYTF	TRBV15
CAWSLQAGARETQYF	TRBV30
CASSGTRTLAEQYF	TRBV5-4
CASSYPDSRKGEQFF	TRBV6-5
CASSLTAYYGYTF	TRBV7-2
CASSLGVPSGTYEQFF	TRBV5-1
CASSQSGVKNEQFF	TRBV7-2
CASSPAGARYEQYF	TRBV13
CAWSVQNQETQYF	TRBV30
CASSQGGPWNSPLHF	TRBV4-3
CASSVSGATYEQYF	TRBV7-9
CASSLVDGRSGNTIYF	TRBV11-2
CASMTTRGQPQHF	TRBV28
CASSQSNGSSYEQYF	TRBV23-1
CASSNLTGFQETQYF	TRBV25-1
CASIRLAGDYNEQFF	TRBV6-1
CASSIATGNEQFF	TRBV7-3
CASSFLRTGELFF	TRBV6-5
CASNRDMGYGYTF	TRBV2
CASSSRGGEAFF	TRBV27
CASSQGDRGGGEKLFF	TRBV4-1
CASSLSGSSQFF	TRBV7-6
CASSFGNTGELFF	TRBV7-2
CASSKREVYEQYF	TRBV21-1